Listed here are 15 T cell receptor beta chains from one sample, sequenced in a study of cytomegalovirus exposure and HLA in healthy donors. The PCR used 60 Vbeta and 13 Jbeta primers. Libraries were prepared by immunoSEQ multiplex PCR; TCRdb keeps only in-frame clonotypes and omits some of them. The sample includes some 130,000 clones, around 72% seen only once; the top ten take around 1.8%. Sequencing was carried out using PBMCs. All receptors derive from a woman in her forties in good health and CMV-seronegative.

J is TRBJ1-6 and V is TRBV9, with D maybe TRBD1 (5 bases). The ends were cut back, 0 bases at V and 0 bases at J, with 13 bases in the middle. The germline CDR1 and CDR2 sequences are SGDLS and YYNGEE. There are 18 residues in the CDR3. The CDR3 reads CASSVGGAPSSYNSPLHF. The CDR3 region has the DNA TGTGCCAGCAGCGTAGGCGGGGCGCCGAGCTCCTATAATTCACCCCTCCACTTT.

This chain connects TRBV11-2 to TRBJ1-2; a weak D match, TRBD1 (6 bases). Deletions cut 5 bases from V and 6 bases from J, with 16 bases between. Germline lookup yields CDR1 SGHAT and CDR2 FQNNGV. The CDR3 sequence is 14 residues long. CDR3 amino acids: CASSQQYRGNGYTF. CDR3 nucleotides: TGTGCCAGCAGCCAACAATATAGGGGGAATGGCTACACCTTC.

V gene TRBV29-1 combines with J gene TRBJ2-1; the D is unclear. V lost 5 bases to trimming and J lost 0 bases, with 11 bases between them. Germline CDR1 and CDR2: SQVTM and ANQGSEA. This CDR3 spans 14 amino acids. CDR3 residues: CSVTAQSSYNEQFF. Here the CDR3 DNA reads TGCAGCGTTACAGCCCAGAGCTCCTACAATGAGCAGTTCTTC.

This chain links TRBV7-6 with TRBJ2-1, with TRBD1 matching 8 bases. V gave up 1 base and J gave up 7 bases; unmatched junction bases: 15. The CDR3 has 18 amino acids. Germline CDR1 is SGHVS and CDR2 is FNYEAQ. The CDR3 reads CASSLVGVGQGARNEQFF. Written as DNA, the CDR3 is TGTGCCAGCAGCTTAGTTGGCGTAGGGCAGGGGGCGAGGAATGAGCAGTTCTTC.

The chain carries TRBV28 and TRBJ1-6; TRBD1 might be the D (5 bases). V dropped 2 bases and J dropped 9 bases, with 14 bases sitting between them. This CDR3 region has 15 residues. Looked up from germline, CDR1 is MDHEN and CDR2 is SYDVKM. CDR3 DNA sequence: TGTGCCAGCAGTTTAACGGGACTAAGAGGTTCACCCCTCCACTTT. It encodes CASSLTGLRGSPLHF.

The genes are TRBV10-2 and TRBJ2-7; D is unclear. Trimming took 0 bases from V and 11 from J, leaving 11 bases between them. The CDR3 covers 12 residues. Germline loops: CDR1 WSHSY, CDR2 SAAADI. CDR3 residues: CASSESTLDEYF. CDR3 sequence (DNA): TGCGCCAGCAGTGAGTCGACACTGGATGAGTACTTC.

To note about this clone: Its ends do not fully match the called genes, so a read error is possible. The chain links TRBV18 to TRBJ2-7, with TRBD2 as a possible D gene (6 bases). This CDR3 region has 14 residues. The V gene's germline CDR1 is KGHSH and CDR2 LQKENI. The CDR3 DNA sequence: TGTGCCAGCTCACCACCGGGACTCTCCTACGAGCAATACTTC. This codes for CASSPPGLSYEQYF.

In this sample, this clone turned up a few times. The chain has TRBV2 and TRBJ1-3; 8 nucleotides agree with TRBD1. This CDR3 comprises 17 residues. CDR1 and CDR2 from the germline V gene are SNHLY and FYNNEI. V trimming: 4 bases; J trimming: 0 bases; junction bases outside the gene matches: 8. In DNA, the CDR3 is TGTGCCAGCAGTGCCGGGACAGGACCTTCCTCTGGAAACACCATATATTTT. It is translated as CASSAGTGPSSGNTIYF.

The V gene is TRBV5-1, the J gene TRBJ1-6; 8 nucleotides agree with TRBD1. Germline V lookup: CDR1 SGHRS, CDR2 YFSETQ. The CDR3 is 14 residues long. Trimming took 3 bases from V and 10 from J; bases not matched to a gene: 6. The CDR3 nucleotides are TGCGCCAGCAGCTCTGGACAGGGCGCCTCACCCCTCCACTTT. Translation gives CASSSGQGASPLHF.

This clone has just one count. V gene TRBV19 combines with J gene TRBJ1-2; TRBD1 matches 7 bases. The CDR3 sequence is 15 residues long. J gave up 3 bases and V 4 bases, and 8 bases lay outside the gene matches. The germline gives CDR1 LNHDA, CDR2 SQIVND (reference sequence). CDR3 sequence reads: CASSNLGQEDYGYTF. Written as DNA, the CDR3 is TGTGCCAGTAGTAATCTCGGACAGGAGGACTATGGCTACACCTTC.

This chain joins TRBV9 and TRBJ1-2; 7 positions agree with TRBD1. V shed 4 bases, J shed 5 bases, and the junction held 8 bases outside the gene matches. This CDR3 is 14 amino acids long. The germline V gene has CDR1 SGDLS and CDR2 YYNGEE. The CDR3 bases are TGTGCCAGCAGCCCCCGCACAGGGGAGTATGGCTACACCTTC. Encoded protein: CASSPRTGEYGYTF.

The genes are TRBV9 and TRBJ2-1; the D gene is possibly TRBD1 (6 bases). With 3 bases removed from V and 0 bases from J, the gap between germline ends came to 16 bases. Germline-derived CDR1 and CDR2 are SGDLS and YYNGEE. This CDR3 spans 17 amino acids. CDR3 in amino acids: CASSANGQPSSYNEQFF. CDR3 in DNA: TGTGCCAGCAGCGCAAACGGACAGCCCAGCTCCTACAATGAGCAGTTCTTC.

The chain links TRBV28 to TRBJ2-2; 9 positions agree with TRBD2. V dropped 4 bases and J dropped 1; count of bases not matched to a gene: 7. Per germline, CDR1 MDHEN and CDR2 SYDVKM. The CDR3 length is 17 residues. The CDR3 reads CASSWRGLAGNTGELFF. DNA for the CDR3: TGTGCCAGCAGTTGGCGGGGACTAGCCGGGAACACCGGGGAGCTGTTTTTT.

V is TRBV7-6 and J is TRBJ2-3, with 12 bases lining up with TRBD2. V dropped 6 bases and J dropped 3; count of bases not matched to a gene: 13. In germline, CDR1 is SGHVS, CDR2 FNYEAQ. There are 18 residues in the CDR3. CDR3 residues: CASSFALAGGMGTDTQYF. CDR3 nucleotides: TGTGCCAGCAGTTTCGCGCTAGCGGGAGGGATGGGTACAGATACGCAGTATTTT.

This chain uses TRBV18 with TRBJ2-7, with 13 bases fitting TRBD2. V gave up 3 bases and J gave up 9 bases; unmatched junction bases: 2. The CDR3 loop spans 13 amino acids. Looked up from germline, CDR1 is KGHSH and CDR2 is LQKENI. CDR3: CASSPGLAGLQYF. The CDR3 DNA reads as TGTGCCAGCTCACCGGGACTAGCGGGATTGCAGTACTTC.